This TCR beta chain was sequenced during a study of cytomegalovirus exposure and HLA in healthy donors. Assay used: immunoSEQ multiplex PCR; TCRdb lists only in-frame clones, some missing. The data contain about 240,000 clones, 86% of them seen just once; the ten biggest clones take up less than 1.5%. The sample holds one count of this clone. Its antigen remains unidentified. CDR1 LGHNA and CDR2 YNFKEQ come from the germline V gene. The V and J ends lost 1 base and 5 bases respectively, with 14 bases between them. This CDR3 spans 15 amino acids. Study results and limitations: In vitro assays verified that three CMV-associated chains recognized CMV antigens specifically. A later analysis found first-cohort TCR clusters tended to co-occur in the 120 validation repertoires. Reportedly, cytomegalovirus status was diagnosed with high sensitivity and specificity. The study recorded 164 TCR beta chains that were cytomegalovirus-associated.

The receptor comes from a woman younger than 45 in good health and CMV-seropositive. The specimen sequenced was PBMCs. The chain is built from TRBV4-2 and TRBJ1-2; weak D call: TRBD1 (6 bases). DNA of the CDR3: TGTGCCAGCAGCCAAGGCCGGCAGGGGAAGTATGGCTACACCTTC. This sequence encodes CASSQGRQGKYGYTF.